The 5 T cell receptor beta chains below were found in one sample sequenced in a study of T cell responses to AZD1222 COVID-19 vaccine. Clones were read by immunoSEQ multiplex PCR, and TCRdb kept only the in-frame ones, dropping some. The profile shows just under 150,000 clones, roughly 87% of them singletons. The sequences come from peripheral blood, collected 28 days after the second dose of the MenACWY control vaccine. These receptors all stem from an adult who received the MenACWY meningococcal vaccine as a control.

The chain combines TRBV6-2 or TRBV6-3 with TRBJ1-1, with 9 bases fitting TRBD1. V was pared by 2 bases and J by 1 base, with 5 bases of the junction left unmatched. The germline V gene has CDR1 MNHEY and CDR2 SVGEGT. CDR3 length equals 16 residues. In DNA form, the CDR3 reads TGTGCCAGCAGTTACCGGACAGGGGAAGGGAACACTGAAGCTTTCTTT. This sequence encodes CASSYRTGEGNTEAFF.

The chain carries TRBV12-3 or TRBV12-4 and TRBJ2-5, with a tentative D call TRBD2 (5 bases). The CDR3 is 11 amino acids. Trimming stripped 6 bases from V and 5 bases from J, with 7 bases between. CDR3 loop: CASRRGETQYF. The CDR3 DNA sequence: TGTGCCAGCAGGCGAGGGGAGACCCAGTACTTC.

The V gene is TRBV12-3 or TRBV12-4, the J gene TRBJ2-1, with D perhaps given as TRBD1 or TRBD2 (5 bases each). The V gene lost 2 bases and the J gene lost 8 bases, with 10 bases spanning the gap. The CDR3 is made up of 13 amino acids. The CDR3 protein is CASSLSRDDEQFF. The DNA for the CDR3 is TGTGCCAGCAGTTTAAGCCGGGACGATGAGCAGTTCTTC.

This chain connects TRBV4-2 to TRBJ1-5; 7 positions match TRBD1. The junction had 7 bases not matched to a gene; V was cut back by 0 bases and J by 5 bases. Germline V CDR1 and CDR2: LGHNA, YNFKEQ. This CDR3 region has 16 residues. CDR3 region: CASSQDPTGRYQPQHF. The CDR3 bases are TGTGCCAGCAGCCAAGACCCGACAGGGAGGTATCAGCCCCAGCATTTT.

A few counts support this clone. CDR3 coding DNA: TGTGCCAGCAGCCAAGTTCAGGGGGCAGGGAATGAGCAGTTCTTC. Its translation: CASSQVQGAGNEQFF. This chain links TRBV14 with TRBJ2-1, with 8 bases that match TRBD1. From germline, CDR1 is SGHDN and CDR2 FVKESK. The CDR3 runs to 15 residues. After removal of 1 base from V and 7 bases from J, the junction contained 6 bases not matched to a gene.